Below, 3 T cell receptor beta chains from the same sample are listed, as sequenced in a study of shared clonotypes between healthy human individuals. TCRdb's copy holds only in-frame clones and misses some; the assay was immunoSEQ multiplex PCR. The data contain 2,500,000 or so clones, under 95% of them singletons. The sequencing sample was made of naive CD4+ T cells from PBMCs. As for subset: CD45RA+ positively selected. The receptors derive from a man younger than 35 in good health. Some clones in this sample may be carry-over from other donors' samples.

V usage is TRBV25-1 and J usage is TRBJ1-1; 10 bases agree with TRBD1. Trimming took 3 bases from V and 3 from J; bases not matched to a gene: 7. The CDR3 is made up of 16 amino acids. Per germline, CDR1 MGHDK and CDR2 SYGVNS. CDR3 sequence reads: CASSEVTGTGDTEAFF. The DNA for the CDR3 is TGTGCCAGCAGTGAGGTGACCGGGACAGGGGACACTGAAGCTTTCTTT.

V gene TRBV28 combines with J gene TRBJ2-5; TRBD2 aligns across 14 bases. The trim removed 2 bases at V and 3 bases at J, leaving 11 bases unmatched. CDR1 and CDR2 (germline): MDHEN, SYDVKM. The CDR3 consists of 19 residues. The CDR3 reads CASSLVAFGLAGGKETQYF. DNA for the CDR3: TGTGCCAGCAGTTTAGTGGCTTTTGGACTAGCGGGGGGCAAAGAGACCCAGTACTTC.

The rearrangement links TRBV28 to TRBJ2-1; D may be TRBD1 (6 bases). V gave up 5 bases and J gave up 0 bases, with 17 bases separating them. The CDR3 runs to 17 residues. CDR1 is MDHEN and CDR2 is SYDVKM in the germline V gene. CDR3 residues: CASSHQQGFPSYNEQFF. The CDR3 bases are TGTGCCAGCAGTCATCAACAGGGCTTCCCCTCCTACAATGAGCAGTTCTTC. Supplemented by reference TRBV28 and TRBJ2-1, the full variable domain reads DVKVTQSSRYLVKRTGEKVFLECVQDMDHENMFWYRQDPGLGLRLIYFSYDVKMKEKGDIPEGYSVSREKKERFSLILESASTNQTSMYLCASSHQQGFPSYNEQFFGPGTRLTVL.